This T cell receptor (beta chain) emerged from a study of cytomegalovirus exposure and HLA in healthy donors. Overall study results and limits: Later on, a genetic analysis was performed. It linked a missense variant in DCLRE1C with V- and J-gene trimming of TCR beta. Highest at DRB1 and lowest at HLA-C, TCR association rates differed among HLA loci in a later analysis.

For this clone: What it recognizes is unknown.

This PCR relied on a set of 60 Vbeta primers and 13 Jbeta primers. Sequencing was performed with immunoSEQ multiplex PCR; in TCRdb, only in-frame clones are kept and a portion is missing. Altogether over 85,000 clones are present, around 81% being singletons, with the ten largest covering 0.5% to 0.65%. Germline V gives CDR1 SQVTM, CDR2 ANQGSEA. CDR3 length: 16 residues. After removal of 4 bases from V and 1 base from J, the junction contained 11 bases not matched to a gene. This receptor was taken from a man aged 25-45 years in good health and CMV-seronegative. The material sequenced was PBMCs. J is TRBJ1-1 and V is TRBV29-1, with 8 bases identical to TRBD1. For the CDR3, the DNA is TGCAGCGTTGCGGACAGGGCGACATCTGGGAACACTGAAGCTTTCTTT. It translates to CSVADRATSGNTEAFF.